Each of the 22 T cell receptor beta chains below was sequenced from the same sample in a study of blood T cells in healthy people across ages. Through a sample-barcoded 5' primer and a J-beta primer mix, a second PCR was run for 7 to 11 cycles. One entry per CDR3 protein results from TCRdb running MiXCR on the 5' RACE reads. The sample lists hundreds of thousands of distinct CDR3 sequences, more than 45% occurring once. Specimen: blood. The receptor set was obtained from a man between 60 and 75 years old in good health.

The chain couples TRBV6-2 or TRBV6-3 to TRBJ2-3; 8 bases match TRBD1. This CDR3 comprises 15 residues. CDR1 MNHEY and CDR2 SVGEGT come from the germline V gene. Unmatched junction bases numbered 6, after V lost 6 bases and J lost 1 base. The CDR3 DNA reads as TGTGCCAGCAGCCTCCGGGACAGGCGCACAGATACGCAGTATTTT. Its translation: CASSLRDRRTDTQYF.

The V gene is TRBV11-2, the J gene TRBJ1-2, with 8 bases aligning to TRBD1. V dropped 5 bases and J dropped 4; count of bases not matched to a gene: 12. The CDR3 loop spans 16 amino acids. In germline, CDR1 is SGHAT, CDR2 FQNNGV. The CDR3 region is CASSPLTGADGYGYTF. The CDR3 region has the DNA TGTGCCAGCAGCCCCCTGACAGGGGCCGACGGCTATGGCTACACCTTC.

V is TRBV6-6 and J is TRBJ2-7; D uncertain. Germline values: CDR1 MNHNY, CDR2 SVGAGI (reference sequence). Between the trimmed V and J ends, which lost 5 bases and 0 bases, there was a span of 14 bases. This CDR3 contains 15 residues. In nucleotides, the CDR3 is TGTGCCAGCAGTCACACTACGGCGATCTCCTACGAGCAGTACTTC. Protein sequence: CASSHTTAISYEQYF.

J is TRBJ2-1 and V is TRBV3-1; 9 bases line up with TRBD2. With V trimmed by 0 bases and J by 8 bases, 11 bases remained unmatched. There are 17 residues in the CDR3. The germline CDR1 and CDR2 sequences are LGHDT and YNNKEL (reference sequence). DNA for the CDR3: TGTGCCAGCAGCCAAGATCAAGGGCTAGCGGGGAGCGATGAGCAGTTCTTC. It is translated as CASSQDQGLAGSDEQFF.

The chain employs TRBV7-9 and TRBJ1-1; 7 positions match TRBD1. The CDR3 length is 16 residues. V was pared by 5 bases and J by 3 bases, with 12 bases of the junction left unmatched. CDR1 is SEHNR and CDR2 is FQNEAQ in the germline V gene (reference sequence). CDR3 DNA: TGTGCCAGCAGCCCACTCGACAGGGTCTTAGACACTGAAGCTTTCTTT. Residues: CASSPLDRVLDTEAFF.

The chain uses TRBV10-1 and TRBJ2-3; D gene uncertain. Trimming took 0 bases from V and 14 from J, leaving 21 bases between them. The CDR3 covers 15 residues. CDR1 and CDR2 (germline): WNHNN, SYGVQD (reference sequence). The CDR3 loop reads CASSESGIASSLPYF. The DNA of the CDR3 is TGCGCCAGCAGTGAGTCGGGGATAGCCTCTTCCCTCCCGTATTTT.

CDR3 sequence: CASSDHRQGSAEQYF. The DNA of the CDR3 is TGCGCCAGCAGCGACCACCGACAGGGATCCGCCGAGCAGTACTTC. This chain uses TRBV5-1 with TRBJ2-7; 7 positions agree with TRBD1. V trimming: 4 bases; J trimming: 6 bases; junction bases outside the gene matches: 13. This CDR3 has 15 amino acids. The V gene's germline CDR1 is SGHRS and CDR2 YFSETQ.

V gene TRBV3-1 combines with J gene TRBJ2-7; 7 nucleotides align to TRBD1. There are 14 residues in the CDR3. Per germline, CDR1 LGHDT and CDR2 YNNKEL (reference sequence). The V segment lost 3 bases and the J segment 2 bases; nucleotides outside the gene matches: 4. CDR3: CASSHGQVAYEQYF. The CDR3 nucleotides read TGTGCCAGCAGCCATGGACAGGTCGCCTACGAGCAGTACTTC.

This sequence joins TRBV5-1 and TRBJ2-1; 9 positions agree with TRBD2. This CDR3 comprises 15 residues. Trimming at V came to 4 bases and at J to 9 bases, leaving 11 bases not matched to a gene. Germline values: CDR1 SGHRS, CDR2 YFSETQ. DNA for the CDR3: TGCGCCAGCAGCCCGGCGCCTAGCGGGGTAGGTGAGCAGTTCTTC. Amino acids: CASSPAPSGVGEQFF.

The V and J genes are TRBV11-2 and TRBJ2-3; no firm D call. Trimming removed 3 bases from V and 1 base from J, with 8 bases in between. Germline V gives CDR1 SGHAT, CDR2 FQNNGV. This CDR3 contains 14 residues. CDR3 sequence reads: CASSFLRRTDTQYF. The CDR3 nucleotides read TGTGCCAGCAGCTTTCTGAGACGCACAGATACGCAGTATTTT.

This clonotype was counted a few times. The chain carries TRBV20-1 and TRBJ2-3; TRBD2 matches 10 bases. This CDR3 comprises 15 residues. In germline, CDR1 is DFQATT, CDR2 SNEGSKA (reference sequence). J lost 4 bases, V lost 0 bases, and 4 bases had no gene match. The CDR3: CSAREERGGADTQYF. CDR3 DNA: TGCAGTGCTAGAGAAGAGCGGGGGGGAGCAGATACGCAGTATTTT.

This clonotype was detected only a few times. The chain joins TRBV7-2 to TRBJ2-1; 10 bases are shared with TRBD1. The CDR3 length is 13 residues. Trimming at V came to 5 bases and at J to 13 bases, leaving 8 bases not matched to a gene. Per the germline V gene, CDR1 is SGHTA and CDR2 is FQGNSA. CDR3 DNA sequence: TGTGCCAGCAGCACCCGGGACAGGGGCCTACAGTTCTTC. Amino acids: CASSTRDRGLQFF.

The J gene is TRBJ2-7, the V gene TRBV4-2; 16 bases match TRBD2. The DNA end is more similar to TRBJ2-4, so the J call may be wrong. The germline gives CDR1 LGHNA, CDR2 YNFKEQ. The CDR3 covers 16 residues. The CDR3 is CASSPGTSGRADIQYF. The DNA for the CDR3 is TGTGCCAGCAGCCCGGGGACTAGCGGGAGGGCTGACATTCAGTACTTC.

V is TRBV7-9 and J is TRBJ2-1; D ambiguous. Germline CDR1 SEHNR, CDR2 FQNEAQ (reference sequence). V was shortened by 4 bases and J by 10 bases, with 11 bases between the two germline ends. This CDR3 is 12 amino acids long. CDR3 residues: CASSSPTHEQFF. DNA for the CDR3: TGTGCCAGCAGCTCCCCGACTCACGAGCAGTTCTTC.

V gene TRBV4-2 combines with J gene TRBJ2-1; D is unclear. CDR1 and CDR2 from the germline V gene are LGHNA and YNFKEQ. The CDR3 spans 13 residues. Deletions cut 5 bases from V and 3 bases from J, with 8 bases between. CDR3 loop: CASSTMGYNEQFF. The DNA for the CDR3 is TGTGCCAGCAGCACCATGGGCTACAATGAGCAGTTCTTC.

The chain combines TRBV7-2 with TRBJ2-1; D uncertain. Germline V gives CDR1 SGHTA, CDR2 FQGNSA. The V end lost 5 bases, the J end lost 10 bases, and 12 bases lay between the germline ends. The CDR3 length is 12 residues. CDR3 sequence reads: CASSPPLWEQFF. The CDR3 region has the DNA TGTGCCAGCAGCCCTCCCTTGTGGGAGCAGTTCTTC.

CDR3 region: CASSPPPTDTQYF. CDR3 nucleotide sequence: TGTGCCAGCTCCCCTCCCCCCACAGATACGCAGTATTTT. J is TRBJ2-3 and V is TRBV18; D not certain. The V gene's germline CDR1 is KGHSH and CDR2 LQKENI. Trimming removed 6 bases at V and 2 bases at J, with 9 bases between. The length of the CDR3 is 13 residues.

V gene TRBV10-3 combines with J gene TRBJ2-7, with D possibly being TRBD1 (5 bases). This CDR3 contains 15 residues. V shed 5 bases and J shed 2 bases, with 16 bases lying between them. The germline V gene has CDR1 ENHRY and CDR2 SYGVKD. CDR3 protein: CAISPGQGGTYEQYF. In nucleotides, the CDR3 is TGTGCCATCAGTCCCGGGCAGGGTGGGACCTACGAGCAGTACTTC.

The chain combines TRBV29-1 with TRBJ1-1; no firm D call. The CDR3 spans 14 residues. V shed 5 bases and J shed 3 bases, with 16 bases lying between them. The germline CDR1 and CDR2 sequences are SQVTM and ANQGSEA. The DNA for the CDR3 is TGCAGCGTTCGGAACAACCTTTGGGACACTGAAGCTTTCTTT. This gives the protein CSVRNNLWDTEAFF.

The chain links TRBV11-1 to TRBJ2-7; D remains ambiguous. V dropped 3 bases and J dropped 4 bases, with 10 bases sitting between them. The germline CDR1 and CDR2 sequences are SGHAT and FQDESV (reference sequence). CDR3 length: 13 amino acids. CDR3 sequence reads: CASSFDTLYEQYF. CDR3 bases: TGTGCCAGCAGCTTCGACACGCTTTACGAGCAGTACTTC.

This clonotype was seen a handful of times. The chain couples TRBV10-3 to TRBJ2-3; D tentatively fits TRBD1 or TRBD2 (5 bases each). Trimming removed 10 bases from V and 0 bases from J, with 14 bases in between. The CDR3 is 14 residues long. The germline V gene has CDR1 ENHRY and CDR2 SYGVKD. The CDR3 reads CATSAGASTDTQYF. The DNA of the CDR3 is TGTGCCACCTCGGCCGGGGCCAGCACAGATACGCAGTATTTT.

This clonotype has just one count. The chain has TRBV9 and TRBJ2-2; D gene unclear. This CDR3 region has 15 residues. Between the trimmed V and J ends, which lost 3 bases and 6 bases, there was a span of 15 bases. Germline CDR1 SGDLS, CDR2 YYNGEE. CDR3 DNA sequence: TGTGCCAGCAGCGGACAAAGGGCCCCCGCCGGGGAGCTGTTTTTT. The encoded protein is CASSGQRAPAGELFF.